This T cell receptor (beta chain) was sequenced for a study of blood T cell repertoires in COVID-19. Study summary: Acute and convalescent COVID-19 samples came from the United States, Italy and Spain. T cells, B-cell-depleted T cells, or PBMCs supplied cDNA or gDNA.

This CDR3 contains 13 residues. Deletions cut 4 bases from V and 8 bases from J, with 12 bases between. Germline V CDR1 and CDR2: SGHDN, FVKESK. Per the authors' pipeline: Amplification from reference gene primers served as the basis for estimated nucleated cell counts. Profiling relied on immunoSEQ multiplex PCR, and the TCRdb table lists in-frame clones only, not all of them. The V and J calls and clone size are taken from that table; D and trimming were inferred from the DNA. The sample consists of a few hundred thousand clones, 87% of them appearing once. This receptor was obtained from a young man with active or convalescent COVID-19. Source material: peripheral blood. The chain is built from TRBV14 and TRBJ2-1; D unclear. The CDR3 sequence: CASSPGLTDEQFF. CDR3 DNA: TGTGCCAGCAGCCCTGGGTTGACTGATGAGCAGTTCTTC. The full variable domain, its missing parts supplied by reference TRBV14 and TRBJ2-1, is EAGVTQFPSHSVIEKGQTVTLRCDPISGHDNLYWYRRVMGKEIKFLLHFVKESKQDESGMPNNRFLAERTGGTYSTLKVQPAELEDSGVYFCASSPGLTDEQFFGPGTRLTVL.